This TCR beta chain was captured by sequencing in a study of blood T cell repertoires in COVID-19. Study at large: T cells, B-cell-depleted T cells, or PBMCs supplied cDNA or gDNA.

Germline V gives CDR1 SGHRS, CDR2 YFSETQ. The CDR3 extends over 15 amino acids. V dropped 2 bases and J dropped 4; count of bases not matched to a gene: 4. Under the authors' procedure: Reference gene primer amplification gave nucleated cell count estimates. The repertoire was sequenced with immunoSEQ multiplex PCR; TCRdb's copy has only in-frame clones and lacks some. V and J calls and clone size are as listed in that table; D and trimming were resolved from the DNA. The sample consists of roughly 230,000 clones, approximately 86% of them appearing once. Sequenced sample: peripheral blood. This receptor was taken from a human donor in a cohort sampled during active COVID-19. The chain joins TRBV5-1 to TRBJ2-3; 10 bases map to TRBD2. The DNA of the CDR3 is TGCGCCAGCAGCTTACAGGGGACTAGCGCAGATACGCAGTATTTT. The encoded protein is CASSLQGTSADTQYF.